This TCR beta chain emerged from a study of blood T cell repertoires in COVID-19. On the study more broadly: COVID-19 samples, acute and convalescent, were from the United States, Italy and Spain.

TCRdb's copy holds only in-frame clones and misses some; the assay was immunoSEQ multiplex PCR. The table has over 70,000 clones, 78% seen once; the top ten hold roughly 6%. The length of the CDR3 is 15 residues. CDR1 LNHDA and CDR2 SQIVND come from the germline V gene (reference sequence). V lost 4 bases to trimming and J lost 4 bases, with 13 bases between them. The chain employs TRBV19 and TRBJ2-2, with D maybe TRBD2 (5 bases). This TCR derives from a man in his 70s with COVID-19, enrolled during active disease. Sequenced material: peripheral blood. This CDR3 reads CASSRKGAGTGELFF. CDR3 bases: TGTGCCAGTAGTAGAAAGGGTGCGGGCACCGGGGAGCTGTTTTTT.